The 28 T cell receptor beta chains below come from one sample, sequenced in a study of CD8 T cells in ankylosing spondylitis. MiXCR was run by TCRdb on the 5' RACE reads, yielding one entry per CDR3 protein. In the table there are 150,000 to 200,000 distinct CDR3 sequences, 11% of which are singletons. Sequenced material: blood, either unsorted or a sorted T cell fraction (not recorded which). The receptor set was obtained from a male donor with ankylosing spondylitis or in good health (not recorded which).

This clonotype was found many times. DNA for the CDR3: TGTGCCAGCAGCTATCGGACAGGGGGCCTGGGGGAGACCCAGTACTTC. Amino acid sequence: CASSYRTGGLGETQYF. The V gene is TRBV5-5, the J gene TRBJ2-5; 11 bases agree with TRBD1. The germline V gene has CDR1 SGHKS and CDR2 YYEKEE (reference sequence). Trimming took 3 bases from V and 5 from J; bases not matched to a gene: 9. The CDR3 spans 16 residues.

The chain combines TRBV7-9 with TRBJ2-1; weak D call: TRBD1 (6 bases). The V gene lost 7 bases and the J gene lost 8 bases, with 27 bases spanning the gap. The CDR3 contains 17 residues. Germline lookup yields CDR1 SEHNR and CDR2 FQNEAQ (reference sequence). The CDR3 sequence: CASTISASTGLIYEQFF. In DNA, the CDR3 is TGTGCCAGCACCATTTCTGCGTCCACAGGGTTAATCTATGAGCAGTTCTTC.

This clonotype was recorded a few times. The chain is built from TRBV29-1 and TRBJ2-7; TRBD1 matches at 9 bases. The CDR3 is 11 residues long. Germline V gene sequence: CDR1 SQVTM, CDR2 ANQGSEA. V shed 6 bases, J shed 8 bases, and the junction held 5 bases outside the gene matches. The CDR3 is CSVGGTGKQYF. As DNA, the CDR3 is TGCAGCGTGGGAGGGACAGGGAAGCAGTACTTC.

This clonotype was seen at least ten times. This rearrangement joins TRBV14 to TRBJ1-1; D not certain. The V end was cut by 6 bases, the J end by 1 base, with 9 bases between. The CDR3 is 13 residues long. From germline, CDR1 is SGHDN and CDR2 FVKESK. The CDR3 bases are TGTGCCAGCAGATTAGGAGGGAACACTGAAGCTTTCTTT. This codes for CASRLGGNTEAFF.

This clonotype has a count of ten or more. The gene calls are TRBV5-5 and TRBJ1-3, with 7 bases matching TRBD1. This CDR3 contains 14 residues. Losses at the gene ends were 1 base for V and 8 bases for J; bases not matched to a gene: 6. Germline V gene lookup returns CDR1 SGHKS and CDR2 YYEKEE (reference sequence). The CDR3 coding sequence is TGTGCCAGCAGCTTGCTTACAGGGGCGGACACCATATATTTT. Amino acids: CASSLLTGADTIYF.

This clonotype was seen ten or more times. The rearrangement uses TRBV29-1 and TRBJ2-3; 8 bases are shared with TRBD2. CDR3 length: 15 residues. The V segment lost 6 bases and the J segment 2 bases; nucleotides outside the gene matches: 10. The V gene's germline CDR1 is SQVTM and CDR2 ANQGSEA. The CDR3 DNA reads as TGCAGCGTAGTGACTAGCGCGTCCCTCACAGATACGCAGTATTTT. As protein: CSVVTSASLTDTQYF.

In this sample, this clonotype turned up a few times. V is TRBV5-1 and J is TRBJ2-4, with D tentatively TRBD1 (5 bases). Trimming pared 6 bases from V and 7 bases from J, leaving 14 bases between. Germline values: CDR1 SGHRS, CDR2 YFSETQ. The CDR3 has 13 amino acids. CDR3 sequence (DNA): TGCGCCAGCAAGGAACAGTGGGGCAACATTCAGTACTTC. This sequence encodes CASKEQWGNIQYF. Full variable domain (remainder filled in from reference TRBV5-1 and TRBJ2-4): KAGVTQTPRYLIKTRGQQVTLSCSPISGHRSVSWYQQTPGQGLQFLFEYFSETQRNKGNFPGRFSGRQFSNSRSEMNVSTLELGDSALYLCASKEQWGNIQYFGAGTRLSVL.

This clonotype was seen repeatedly, ten times or more. The rearrangement joins TRBV12-3 or TRBV12-4 to TRBJ1-6, with D possibly matching TRBD1 (6 bases). V lost 4 bases, J lost 0 bases, and 13 bases lay in between. The CDR3 is made up of 17 amino acids. The CDR3 is CASSSRQGSSYNSPLHF. As DNA, the CDR3 is TGTGCCAGCAGTTCCCGCCAGGGGAGCTCCTATAATTCACCCCTCCACTTT.

This clonotype was observed many times. This chain uses TRBV29-1 with TRBJ2-5; the D gene could be TRBD1 or TRBD2 (5 bases each). This CDR3 has 16 residues. V lost 1 base to trimming and J lost 1 base, with 16 bases between them. The germline gives CDR1 SQVTM, CDR2 ANQGSEA. The DNA of the CDR3 is TGCAGCGTTGAAGGGGGTAGGGACGGTTCCCAAGAGACCCAGTACTTC. Amino acid sequence: CSVEGGRDGSQETQYF. The full variable domain, in which reference TRBV29-1 and TRBJ2-5 provide the parts outside the CDR3, is SAVISQKPSRDICQRGTSLTIQCQVDSQVTMMFWYRQQPGQSLTLIATANQGSEATYESGFVIDKFPISRPNLTFSTLTVSNMSPEDSSIYLCSVEGGRDGSQETQYFGPGTRLLVL.

The V and J genes are TRBV7-2 and TRBJ2-3; no clear D. V gave up 4 bases and J gave up 7 bases, with 9 bases separating them. This CDR3 contains 12 residues. Germline CDR1 and CDR2: SGHTA and FQGNSA. The CDR3 DNA reads as TGTGCCAGCAGCTCAACCCGCAATACGCAGTATTTT. It specifies CASSSTRNTQYF.

This clonotype was seen repeatedly, ten times or more. The chain couples TRBV7-9 to TRBJ2-1, with 10 nucleotides matching TRBD1. The CDR3 has 16 residues. Germline trimming cut 6 bases from V and 10 bases from J; bases unmatched to any gene: 15. The V gene's germline CDR1 is SEHNR and CDR2 FQNEAQ (reference sequence). This CDR3 reads CASRHRAHLTGGEQFF. The CDR3 nucleotides are TGTGCCAGCAGGCACCGGGCACATTTGACAGGGGGCGAGCAGTTCTTC.

In regard to this clonotype: A single base separates this from a much larger clone, so it may be a read error. The chain is built from TRBV2 and TRBJ1-6; 7 bases agree with TRBD1. Per germline, CDR1 SNHLY and CDR2 FYNNEI. The CDR3 length is 15 residues. The CDR3 reads CASNPETGWTSHLHF. CDR3 DNA sequence: TGTGCCAGCAACCCCGAGACAGGGTGGACTTCACACCTCCACTTT.

This clonotype was recorded at least ten times. V is TRBV19 and J is TRBJ1-4; tentatively, D is TRBD1 (5 bases). Trimming removed 6 bases from V and 3 bases from J, with 14 bases in between. This CDR3 has 15 amino acids. The germline V gene has CDR1 LNHDA and CDR2 SQIVND (reference sequence). The CDR3, as DNA: TGTGCCAGTAGCCTAAACAGGAGGTCTAATGAAAAACTGTTTTTT. Its translation: CASSLNRRSNEKLFF.

The V and J genes are TRBV5-4 and TRBJ1-2, with D possibly matching TRBD1 (5 bases). V shed 3 bases and J shed 6 bases, with 15 bases lying between them. Germline loops: CDR1 SGHNT, CDR2 YYREEE (reference sequence). CDR3 size: 14 residues. For the CDR3, the DNA is TGTGCCAGCAGCTCACGCCGGGGGACCCATGGCTACACCTTC. Protein sequence: CASSSRRGTHGYTF.

This clonotype occurred many times. This chain connects TRBV12-3 or TRBV12-4 to TRBJ2-3; D is unresolved. The V gene lost 5 bases and the J gene lost 4 bases, with 10 bases spanning the gap. CDR3 length: 13 residues. DNA of the CDR3: TGTGCCAGCAGTCCCGTGAGTCCAGATACGCAGTATTTT. Protein sequence: CASSPVSPDTQYF.

This clonotype was seen ten or more times. This sequence joins TRBV28 and TRBJ2-5; weak D call: TRBD2 (6 bases). Germline CDR1 reads MDHEN; CDR2 reads SYDVKM. Trimming left V 1 base short and J 2 bases short, with 20 bases between. The CDR3 runs to 18 residues. This CDR3 reads CASSLLLRRGAEQETQYF. The DNA of the CDR3 is TGTGCCAGCAGTTTATTATTACGGCGGGGCGCAGAACAAGAGACCCAGTACTTC.

CDR3 coding DNA: TGTGCCAGCAGTGACCTGAGGACAGCGACCGGCTACACCTTC. Translation gives CASSDLRTATGYTF. The chain carries TRBV6-1 and TRBJ1-2; a possible D gene is TRBD1 (6 bases). The CDR3 has 14 amino acids. Germline CDR1 is MNHNS and CDR2 is SASEGT. The germline V and J ends were trimmed by 3 bases and 8 bases, with 16 bases remaining between them.

The J gene is TRBJ1-2, the V gene TRBV2; D not certain. Trimming pared 7 bases from V and 0 bases from J, leaving 15 bases between. The CDR3 consists of 15 residues. In germline, CDR1 is SNHLY, CDR2 FYNNEI. In DNA form, the CDR3 reads TGTGCCAGCATCTTAAATACGGCCGCTAACTATGGCTACACCTTC. Translated: CASILNTAANYGYTF.

This clonotype was detected many times. This chain connects TRBV11-2 to TRBJ2-7, with D perhaps TRBD1 (6 bases). Germline assignment: CDR1 SGHAT and CDR2 FQNNGV. V was pared by 0 bases and J by 2 bases, with 20 bases between. This CDR3 comprises 18 residues. The CDR3 nucleotides are TGTGCCAGCAGCTTAGATTTTATCCGGTCCGCAGGGGCCTACGAGCAGTACTTC. The encoded protein is CASSLDFIRSAGAYEQYF.

This clonotype was detected many times. CDR3: CASSLYGVNYGYTF. The CDR3, as DNA: TGTGCCAGCAGTTTATATGGGGTGAACTATGGCTACACCTTC. The V and J genes are TRBV12-3 or TRBV12-4 and TRBJ1-2; D is unresolved. The CDR3 has 14 amino acids. V dropped 2 bases and J dropped 2 bases, with 9 bases sitting between them.

As to this clonotype: One end of the junction is discordant with germline, which a read error may explain. The chain joins TRBV12-3 or TRBV12-4 to TRBJ2-5; 9 nucleotides line up with TRBD1. CDR3 length: 15 residues. The CDR3 DNA is TGTGCCAGCAGCCACGATGGGACAGGGCAAGAGGCCCAGTACTTC. Translation: CASSHDGTGQEAQYF.

This clonotype has at least ten counts. J is TRBJ2-5 and V is TRBV11-2; maybe TRBD1 (5 bases). Trimming shortened V by 6 bases and J by 5 bases, and 13 bases separated the two germline ends. CDR1 is SGHAT, CDR2 FQNNGV, per germline. This CDR3 is 13 amino acids long. CDR3 DNA: TGTGCCAGCAGTAGGGGCACCGTGGAGACCCAGTACTTC. Its protein product is CASSRGTVETQYF.

This clonotype has a count of ten or more. The chain uses TRBV6-1 and TRBJ1-3; 9 bases are shared with TRBD1. This CDR3 is built from 15 residues. The J segment lost 3 bases and the V segment lost 7 bases, leaving 7 bases of the junction unmatched. Germline V CDR1 and CDR2: MNHNS, SASEGT. The CDR3 sequence: CASKQGALGGNTIYF. The CDR3 nucleotides read TGTGCCAGCAAACAGGGGGCGTTAGGTGGAAACACCATATATTTT.

The rearrangement links TRBV29-1 to TRBJ2-7; 8 bases fit TRBD1. The length of the CDR3 is 13 residues. Germline V gives CDR1 SQVTM, CDR2 ANQGSEA. J was trimmed by 0 bases and V by 5 bases; bases with no gene match: 3. The CDR3 sequence: CSVPGQVSYEQYF. CDR3 DNA sequence: TGCAGCGTTCCGGGACAGGTCTCCTACGAGCAGTACTTC.

The table lists this clonotype with many counts. The chain recombines TRBV12-3 or TRBV12-4 with TRBJ2-1; D possibly corresponds to TRBD2 (7 bases). The CDR3 has 17 residues. V was pared by 5 bases and J by 5 bases, with 22 bases between. The DNA of the CDR3 is TGTGCCAGCAGTCCAGGGAGGGATCAGGGGATGAACAATGAGCAGTTCTTC. This gives the protein CASSPGRDQGMNNEQFF.

This clonotype was counted ten times or more. The chain links TRBV5-1 to TRBJ1-1, with a possible D match to TRBD1 (5 bases). This CDR3 has 15 residues. V dropped 0 bases and J dropped 0 bases, with 9 bases sitting between them. Germline CDR1 SGHRS, CDR2 YFSETQ. CDR3 sequence: CASSLGDGMNTEAFF. Written as DNA, the CDR3 is TGCGCCAGCAGCTTGGGGGACGGCATGAACACTGAAGCTTTCTTT.

The gene calls are TRBV10-3 and TRBJ2-7, with 8 bases matching TRBD2. Trimming took 0 bases from V and 2 from J; bases not matched to a gene: 3. Germline V CDR1 and CDR2: ENHRY, SYGVKD. The length of the CDR3 is 15 residues. CDR3 nucleotides: TGTGCCATCAGTGAGTCAAGCGGGAGCCCCTACGAGCAGTACTTC. As protein: CAISESSGSPYEQYF.

The gene calls are TRBV11-2 and TRBJ2-3; no reliable D call. CDR1 is SGHAT, CDR2 FQNNGV, per germline. Trimming took off 5 bases at V and 4 bases at J, with 10 bases between the two ends. CDR3 length: 13 residues. DNA for the CDR3: TGTGCCAGCAGCCTGGATTTCGCAGATACGCAGTATTTT. Residues: CASSLDFADTQYF.